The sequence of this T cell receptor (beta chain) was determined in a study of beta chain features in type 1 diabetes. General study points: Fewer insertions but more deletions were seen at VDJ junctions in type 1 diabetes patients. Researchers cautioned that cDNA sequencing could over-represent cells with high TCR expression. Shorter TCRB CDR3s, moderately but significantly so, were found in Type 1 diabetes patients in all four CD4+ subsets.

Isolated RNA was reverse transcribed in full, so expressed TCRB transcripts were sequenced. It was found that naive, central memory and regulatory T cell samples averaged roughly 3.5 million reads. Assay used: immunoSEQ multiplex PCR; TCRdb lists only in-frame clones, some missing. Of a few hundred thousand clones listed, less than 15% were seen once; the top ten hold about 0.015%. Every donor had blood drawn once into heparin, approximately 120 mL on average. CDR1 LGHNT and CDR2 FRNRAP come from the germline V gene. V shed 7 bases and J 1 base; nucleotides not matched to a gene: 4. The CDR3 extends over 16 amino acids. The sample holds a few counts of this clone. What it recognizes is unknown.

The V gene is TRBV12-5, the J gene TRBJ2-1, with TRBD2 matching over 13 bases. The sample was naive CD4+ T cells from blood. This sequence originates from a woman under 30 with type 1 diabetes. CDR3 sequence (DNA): TGTGCTAGTGTGGGGGGACTAGCGGGGTCCTACAATGAGCAGTTCTTC. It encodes CASVGGLAGSYNEQFF.